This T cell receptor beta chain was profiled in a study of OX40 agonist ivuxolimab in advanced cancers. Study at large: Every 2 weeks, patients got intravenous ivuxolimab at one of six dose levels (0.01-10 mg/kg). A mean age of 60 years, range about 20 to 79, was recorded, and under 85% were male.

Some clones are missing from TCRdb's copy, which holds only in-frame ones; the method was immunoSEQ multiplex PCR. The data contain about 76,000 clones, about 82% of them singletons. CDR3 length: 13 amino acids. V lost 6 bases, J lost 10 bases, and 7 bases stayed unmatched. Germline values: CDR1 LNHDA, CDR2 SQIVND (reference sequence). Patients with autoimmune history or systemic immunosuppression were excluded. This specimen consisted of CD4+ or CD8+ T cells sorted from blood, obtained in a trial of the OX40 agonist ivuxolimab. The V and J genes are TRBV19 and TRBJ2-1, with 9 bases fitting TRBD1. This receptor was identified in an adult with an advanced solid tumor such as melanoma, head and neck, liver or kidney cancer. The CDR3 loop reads CASRGDREAEQFF. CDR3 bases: TGTGCCAGTAGGGGGGACAGGGAAGCGGAGCAGTTCTTC.